This T cell receptor beta chain was profiled in a study of blood T cell repertoires in COVID-19. Background on the study: From T cells, B-cell-depleted T cells, or PBMCs came the material, which was cDNA or gDNA.

This clone showed up just once. Germline trimming cut 4 bases from V and 1 base from J; bases unmatched to any gene: 5. Germline-derived CDR1 and CDR2 are SGHDN and FVKESK. The CDR3 runs to 15 residues. Sequencing was performed with immunoSEQ multiplex PCR; in TCRdb, only in-frame clones are kept and a portion is missing. The data hold about 260,000 clones, with about 83% observed a single time. Residents of approximately 25 US areas, aged roughly 18 to 89 years, made up the participants. Assignments of participants to cohorts depended upon their own reported clinical history. What the recovered Cohort 3 donors had was two negative PCRs, clearance, or symptom resolution.

The receptor was isolated from a woman between 45 and 60 years old who had recovered from COVID-19. This chain links TRBV14 with TRBJ2-5, with 8 positions matching TRBD2. Sequenced sample: PBMCs or T cells enriched from blood (not recorded which). In DNA, the CDR3 is TGTGCCAGCAGCCTACGGCGGGAGGTCCAAGAGACCCAGTACTTC. Protein: CASSLRREVQETQYF.